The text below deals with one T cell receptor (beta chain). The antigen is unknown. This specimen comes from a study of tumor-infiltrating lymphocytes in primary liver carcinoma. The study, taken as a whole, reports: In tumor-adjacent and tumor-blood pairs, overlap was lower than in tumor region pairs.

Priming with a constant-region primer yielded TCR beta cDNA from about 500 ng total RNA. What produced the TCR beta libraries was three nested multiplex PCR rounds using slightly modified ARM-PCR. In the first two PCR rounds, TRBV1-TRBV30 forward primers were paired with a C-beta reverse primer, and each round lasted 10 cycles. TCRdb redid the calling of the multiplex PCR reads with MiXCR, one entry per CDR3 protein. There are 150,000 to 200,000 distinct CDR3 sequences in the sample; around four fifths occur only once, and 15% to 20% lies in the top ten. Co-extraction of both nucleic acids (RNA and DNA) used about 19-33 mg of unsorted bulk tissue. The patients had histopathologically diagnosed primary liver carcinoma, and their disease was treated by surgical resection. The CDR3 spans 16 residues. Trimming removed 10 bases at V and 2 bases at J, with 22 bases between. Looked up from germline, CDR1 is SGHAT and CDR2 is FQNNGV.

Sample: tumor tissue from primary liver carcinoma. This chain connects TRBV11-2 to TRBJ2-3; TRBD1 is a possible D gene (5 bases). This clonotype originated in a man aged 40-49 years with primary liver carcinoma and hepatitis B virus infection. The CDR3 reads CANNRRSPGNTDTQYF. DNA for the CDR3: TGTGCCAACAACAGAAGAAGTCCAGGGAACACAGATACGCAGTATTTT.